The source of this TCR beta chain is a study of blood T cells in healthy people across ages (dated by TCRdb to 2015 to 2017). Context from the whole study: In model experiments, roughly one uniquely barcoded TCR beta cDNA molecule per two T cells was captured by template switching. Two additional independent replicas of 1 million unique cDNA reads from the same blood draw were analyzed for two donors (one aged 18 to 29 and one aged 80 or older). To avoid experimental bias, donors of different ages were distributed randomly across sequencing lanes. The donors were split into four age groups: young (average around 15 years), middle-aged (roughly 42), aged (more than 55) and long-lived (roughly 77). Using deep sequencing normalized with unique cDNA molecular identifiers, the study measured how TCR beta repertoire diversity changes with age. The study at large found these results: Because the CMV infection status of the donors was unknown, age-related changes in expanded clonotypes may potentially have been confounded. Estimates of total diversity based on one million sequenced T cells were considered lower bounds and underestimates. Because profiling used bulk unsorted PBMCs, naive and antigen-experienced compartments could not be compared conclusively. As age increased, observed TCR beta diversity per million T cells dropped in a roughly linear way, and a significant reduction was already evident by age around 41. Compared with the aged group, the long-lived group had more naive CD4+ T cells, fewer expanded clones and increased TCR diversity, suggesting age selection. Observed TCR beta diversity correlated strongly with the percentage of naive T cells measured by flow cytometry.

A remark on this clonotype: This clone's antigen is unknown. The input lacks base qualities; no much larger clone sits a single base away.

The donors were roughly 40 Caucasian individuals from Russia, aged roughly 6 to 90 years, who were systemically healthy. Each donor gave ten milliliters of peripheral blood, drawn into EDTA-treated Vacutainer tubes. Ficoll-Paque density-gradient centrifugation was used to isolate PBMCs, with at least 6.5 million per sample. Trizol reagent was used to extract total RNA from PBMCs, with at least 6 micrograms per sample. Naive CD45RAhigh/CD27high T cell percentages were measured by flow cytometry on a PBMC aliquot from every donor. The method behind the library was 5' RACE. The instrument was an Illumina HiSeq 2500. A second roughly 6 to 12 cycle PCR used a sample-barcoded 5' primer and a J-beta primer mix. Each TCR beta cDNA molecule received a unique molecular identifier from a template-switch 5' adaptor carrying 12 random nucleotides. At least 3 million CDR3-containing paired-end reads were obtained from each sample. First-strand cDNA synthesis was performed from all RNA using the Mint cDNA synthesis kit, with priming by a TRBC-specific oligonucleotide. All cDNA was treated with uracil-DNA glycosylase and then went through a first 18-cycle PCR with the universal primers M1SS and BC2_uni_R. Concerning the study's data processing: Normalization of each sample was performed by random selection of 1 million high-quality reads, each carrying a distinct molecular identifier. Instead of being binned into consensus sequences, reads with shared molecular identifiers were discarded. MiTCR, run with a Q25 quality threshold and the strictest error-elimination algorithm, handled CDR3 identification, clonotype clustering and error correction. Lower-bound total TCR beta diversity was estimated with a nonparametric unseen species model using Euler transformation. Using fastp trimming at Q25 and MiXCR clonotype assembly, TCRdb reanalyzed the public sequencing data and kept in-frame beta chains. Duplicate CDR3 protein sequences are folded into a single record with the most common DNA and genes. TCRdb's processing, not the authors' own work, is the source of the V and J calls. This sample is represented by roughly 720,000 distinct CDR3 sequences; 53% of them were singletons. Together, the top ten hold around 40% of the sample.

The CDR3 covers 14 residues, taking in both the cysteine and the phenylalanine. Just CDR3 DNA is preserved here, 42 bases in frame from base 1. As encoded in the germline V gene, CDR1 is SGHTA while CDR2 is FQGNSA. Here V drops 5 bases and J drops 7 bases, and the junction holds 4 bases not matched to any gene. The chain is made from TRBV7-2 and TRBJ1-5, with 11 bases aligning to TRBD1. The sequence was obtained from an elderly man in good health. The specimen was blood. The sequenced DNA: TGTGCCAGCAGCCGGGGACAGGGGGAACAGCCCCAGCATTTT. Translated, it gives CASSRGQGEQPQHF.